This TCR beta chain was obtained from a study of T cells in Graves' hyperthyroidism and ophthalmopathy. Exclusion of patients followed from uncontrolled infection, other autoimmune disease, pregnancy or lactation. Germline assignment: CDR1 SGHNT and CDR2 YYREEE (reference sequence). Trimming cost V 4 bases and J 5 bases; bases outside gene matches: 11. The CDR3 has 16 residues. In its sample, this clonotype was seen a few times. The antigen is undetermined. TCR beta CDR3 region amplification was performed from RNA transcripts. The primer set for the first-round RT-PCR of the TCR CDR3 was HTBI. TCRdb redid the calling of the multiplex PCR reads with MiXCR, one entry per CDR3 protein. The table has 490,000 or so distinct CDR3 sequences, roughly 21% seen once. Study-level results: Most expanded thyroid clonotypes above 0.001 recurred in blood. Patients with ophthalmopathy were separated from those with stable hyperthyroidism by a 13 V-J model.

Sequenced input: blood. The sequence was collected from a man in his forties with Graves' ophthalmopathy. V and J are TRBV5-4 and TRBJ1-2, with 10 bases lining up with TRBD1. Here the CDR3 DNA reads TGTGCCAGCAGCGTCGCACCGGGACAGGGGATGTATGGCTACACCTTC. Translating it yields CASSVAPGQGMYGYTF.